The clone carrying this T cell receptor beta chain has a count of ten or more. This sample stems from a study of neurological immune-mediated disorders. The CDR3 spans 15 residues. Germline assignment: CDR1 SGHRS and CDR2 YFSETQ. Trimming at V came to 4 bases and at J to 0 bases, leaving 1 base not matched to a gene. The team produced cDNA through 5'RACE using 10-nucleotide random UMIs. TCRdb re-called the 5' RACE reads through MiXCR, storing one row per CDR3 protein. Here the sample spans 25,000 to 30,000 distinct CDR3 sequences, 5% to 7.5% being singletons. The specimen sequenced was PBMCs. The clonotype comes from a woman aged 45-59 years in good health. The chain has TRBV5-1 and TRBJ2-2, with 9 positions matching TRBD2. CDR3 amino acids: CASSLAGPNTGELFF. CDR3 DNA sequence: TGCGCCAGCAGCCTAGCGGGGCCGAACACCGGGGAGCTGTTTTTT.